Presented here are 6 T cell receptor beta chains from one specimen sequenced in a study of blood T cell repertoires in COVID-19. The method was immunoSEQ multiplex PCR; TCRdb's version includes in-frame clones alone and lacks a portion of them. The sample yields some 240,000 clones, more than 65% seen once. The specimen was peripheral blood. Receptor source: a woman aged 40 to 50 who had recovered from COVID-19.

The rearrangement uses TRBV10-3 and TRBJ2-3; TRBD1 agrees at 12 bases. Germline CDR1 is ENHRY and CDR2 is SYGVKD. Losses at the gene ends were 8 bases for V and 4 bases for J; bases not matched to a gene: 7. The CDR3 runs to 15 residues. This chain's CDR3 is CAIGDGTGGSDTQYF. The CDR3 region has the DNA TGTGCCATCGGGGACGGGACAGGGGGCTCAGATACGCAGTATTTT.

This clone was observed a few times. The chain has TRBV10-3 and TRBJ1-6; possibly TRBD1 for D (5 bases). This CDR3 has 16 amino acids. Trimming removed 4 bases at V and 5 bases at J, with 15 bases between. From germline, CDR1 is ENHRY and CDR2 SYGVKD. The CDR3 reads CAISGYGGLDNSPLHF. The CDR3 DNA is TGTGCCATCAGTGGATACGGGGGGTTGGATAATTCACCCCTCCACTTT.

This clone was counted once. The gene calls are TRBV3-1 (or the pseudogene TRBV3-2) and TRBJ1-6; no definite D call. Looked up from germline, CDR1 is LGHDT and CDR2 is YNNKEL (reference sequence). V was clipped by 3 bases and J by 8 bases, with 5 bases between them. The CDR3 has 12 residues. The CDR3 is CASSHADSPLHF. The CDR3 region has the DNA TGTGCCAGCAGCCATGCAGATTCACCCCTCCACTTT.

The chain joins TRBV19 to TRBJ2-2, with unresolved D. This CDR3 is 13 amino acids long. Trimming removed 4 bases at V and 6 bases at J, with 9 bases between. CDR1 LNHDA and CDR2 SQIVND come from the germline V gene (reference sequence). CDR3 bases: TGTGCCAGTAGTAGCTCAGCGCCCGGGGAGCTGTTTTTT. Amino acids: CASSSSAPGELFF.

The chain links TRBV28 to TRBJ1-1; D perhaps matches TRBD1 (6 bases). Germline CDR1 is MDHEN and CDR2 is SYDVKM. V lost 8 bases and J lost 7, with 11 bases in between. The CDR3 has 11 amino acids. CDR3 in DNA: TGTGCCAGCGGACAGAACCGTGAAGCTTTCTTT. Its translation is CASGQNREAFF.

The chain has TRBV7-2 and TRBJ1-6; D possibly corresponds to TRBD1 (6 bases). The germline V gene encodes CDR1 SGHTA and CDR2 FQGNSA. The CDR3 is made up of 14 amino acids. The germline V and J ends were trimmed by 5 bases and 7 bases, with 12 bases remaining between them. CDR3 nucleotides: TGTGCCAGCAGCCCCAGGGGAGTAAATTCACCCCTCCACTTT. It yields the protein CASSPRGVNSPLHF.